The 16 T cell receptor beta chains given below trace back to one sample, sequenced in a study of shared clonotypes between healthy human individuals. Some clones are missing from TCRdb's copy, which holds only in-frame ones; the method was immunoSEQ multiplex PCR. The repertoire consists of some 470,000 clones, with 60% to 85% occurring once and the leading ten covering 10% to 15%. The sequenced material came from PBMCs. These receptors originate from a woman aged 40 to 55 in good health. Some clones in this sample may be carry-over from other donors' samples.

This clone has a single count. The chain recombines TRBV21-1 with TRBJ2-3; the D call of TRBD1 is as the table states it, not checked on the DNA. TRBV21-1 is tagged as a pseudogene. CDR3 length: 18 residues. For the CDR3, the DNA is TGTGCCAGCAGCAAGGAAGACAGGGGGCGAAAGTGCACAGATACGCAGTATTTT. Its protein is CASSKEDRGRKCTDTQYF.

The gene calls are TRBV30 and TRBJ1-5; D not certain. Germline values: CDR1 GTSNPN, CDR2 SVGIG (reference sequence). There are 13 residues in the CDR3. Trimming left V 3 bases short and J 0 bases short, with 6 bases between. CDR3 nucleotides: TGTGCCTGGAGCCGGTTTAGCAATCAGCCCCAGCATTTT. Translated: CAWSRFSNQPQHF.

Only a few counts were recorded for this clone. The rearrangement uses TRBV27 and TRBJ2-2, with D possibly being TRBD1 or TRBD2 (5 bases each). Germline CDR1 MNHEY, CDR2 SMNVEV (reference sequence). This CDR3 spans 16 amino acids. Trimming left V 6 bases short and J 11 bases short, with 25 bases between. CDR3 in DNA: TGTGCCAGCAGCGAAAGGGCAAGCTCCGGGACCCCTGAGCTGTTTTTT. Its protein is CASSERASSGTPELFF.

This chain uses TRBV7-2 with TRBJ2-3; 9 nucleotides match TRBD2. CDR3 size: 12 residues. CDR1 is SGHTA and CDR2 is FQGNSA in the germline V gene. V dropped 5 bases and J dropped 11; count of bases not matched to a gene: 5. DNA of the CDR3: TGTGCCAGCAGCCCTAGCGGGATAGGGCAGTATTTT. It codes for CASSPSGIGQYF.

In this sample, this clone turned up a few times. This rearrangement joins TRBV2 to TRBJ2-3; D is unresolved. The V and J ends lost 4 bases and 6 bases respectively, with 14 bases between them. Germline V lookup: CDR1 SNHLY, CDR2 FYNNEI. The CDR3 runs to 14 residues. The CDR3 nucleotides read TGTGCCAGCAGTGTTGTGGCGGCCGGGGATACGCAGTATTTT. This codes for CASSVVAAGDTQYF.

V usage is TRBV15 and J usage is TRBJ1-2, with 7 bases matching TRBD1. The CDR3 loop spans 18 amino acids. The germline gives CDR1 LNHNV, CDR2 YYDKDF (reference sequence). The junction had 12 bases not matched to a gene; V was cut back by 0 bases and J by 2 bases. The CDR3 protein is CATSRDSDRDSVNYGYTF. CDR3 bases: TGTGCCACCAGCAGAGATTCCGACCGGGACAGCGTCAACTATGGCTACACCTTC.

V usage is TRBV28 and J usage is TRBJ2-1; D may match TRBD1 or TRBD2 (6 bases each). V lost 6 bases to trimming and J lost 1 base, with 13 bases between them. The CDR3 runs to 15 residues. Germline V gene sequence: CDR1 MDHEN, CDR2 SYDVKM. In DNA form, the CDR3 reads TGTGCCAGCAGCTCAACAGGGAGGTCCTACAATGAGCAGTTCTTC. Translating gives CASSSTGRSYNEQFF.

About this clone itself: This probably arose from a read error, given a far larger clone one base away. The chain is built from TRBV5-6 and TRBJ1-1; 7 nucleotides line up with TRBD1. Germline CDR1 SGHDT, CDR2 YYEEEE. The CDR3 extends over 14 amino acids. CDR3 DNA: TGTGCCAGCAGCTACCCGGACAGGAACACTAAAGCTTTCTTT. Its translation: CASSYPDRNTKAFF.

CDR3 protein: CASSQRSGPGGREQFF. The CDR3 DNA is TGTGCCAGCAGCCAAAGGTCCGGGCCAGGGGGCAGGGAGCAGTTCTTC. The genes are TRBV14 and TRBJ2-1, with 8 bases matching TRBD1. CDR1 SGHDN and CDR2 FVKESK come from the germline V gene. The length of the CDR3 is 16 residues. V lost 2 bases and J lost 10; bases outside the gene matches: 13.

The chain employs TRBV7-7 and TRBJ2-3; 12 nucleotides line up with TRBD1. The V and J ends lost 5 bases and 5 bases, in that order; junction bases with no gene match: 5. From germline, CDR1 is SSHAT and CDR2 FNYEAQ (reference sequence). This CDR3 has 15 residues. DNA of the CDR3: TGTGCCAGCAGCATGGGGACAGGGGGCATAGATACGCAGTATTTT. It specifies CASSMGTGGIDTQYF.

This clone turned up a few times. The sample holds other DNA sequences that translate to the same CDR3. The chain couples TRBV30 to TRBJ1-4, with D unclear. Germline V gene sequence: CDR1 GTSNPN, CDR2 SVGIG (reference sequence). The CDR3 extends over 11 amino acids. V was cut by 4 bases and J by 6 bases, with 6 bases left in between. CDR3 in DNA: TGTGCCTGGAATACAGATGAAAAACTGTTTTTT. Translating gives CAWNTDEKLFF.

Turning to this clone: Within the sample, other DNA sequences also encode this same CDR3. The rearrangement uses TRBV2 and TRBJ1-3; possible D gene TRBD1, 6 bases. Germline lookup yields CDR1 SNHLY and CDR2 FYNNEI. The germline V and J ends were trimmed by 11 bases and 0 bases, with 11 bases remaining between them. CDR3 length: 13 amino acids. The CDR3 protein is CAGRQDSGNTIYF. CDR3 nucleotides: TGTGCCGGCCGACAGGACTCTGGAAACACCATATATTTT.

This clone was recorded many times. This chain connects TRBV6-4 to TRBJ1-2; 11 bases are a match to TRBD1. From germline, CDR1 is MRHNA and CDR2 SNTAGT. V trimming: 3 bases; J trimming: 6 bases; junction bases outside the gene matches: 6. This CDR3 has 15 amino acids. The CDR3 region has the DNA TGTGCCAGCAGTGAATCCCCGGACAGGGGGCATGGCTACACCTTC. It specifies CASSESPDRGHGYTF.

This sequence joins TRBV6-5 and TRBJ1-5; 7 bases map to TRBD1. This CDR3 spans 14 amino acids. V gave up 6 bases and J gave up 3 bases; unmatched junction bases: 5. Looked up from germline, CDR1 is MNHEY and CDR2 is SVGAGI. The CDR3 sequence is CASSLDRDNQPQHF. DNA of the CDR3: TGTGCCAGCAGCCTAGACAGGGACAATCAGCCCCAGCATTTT.

This chain uses TRBV7-8 with TRBJ1-2; perhaps TRBD1 as D (6 bases). Between the trimmed V and J ends, which lost 5 bases and 3 bases, there was a span of 13 bases. The CDR3 loop spans 14 amino acids. CDR1 is SGHVS, CDR2 FQNEAQ, per germline. The DNA of the CDR3 is TGTGCCAGCAGCGCCGACAGGAACTACTATGGCTACACCTTC. Translation gives CASSADRNYYGYTF.

Note on this clone: A far larger clone differs by one base, so this is likely a read error. This chain joins TRBV6-4 and TRBJ1-1; 7 nucleotides match TRBD1. Looked up from germline, CDR1 is MRHNA and CDR2 is SNTAGT. This CDR3 region has 14 residues. DNA of the CDR3: TGTGCCGGCAGTGACTCGATTGAGACAGGGAGAGCTTTCTTT. Protein sequence: CAGSDSIETGRAFF.